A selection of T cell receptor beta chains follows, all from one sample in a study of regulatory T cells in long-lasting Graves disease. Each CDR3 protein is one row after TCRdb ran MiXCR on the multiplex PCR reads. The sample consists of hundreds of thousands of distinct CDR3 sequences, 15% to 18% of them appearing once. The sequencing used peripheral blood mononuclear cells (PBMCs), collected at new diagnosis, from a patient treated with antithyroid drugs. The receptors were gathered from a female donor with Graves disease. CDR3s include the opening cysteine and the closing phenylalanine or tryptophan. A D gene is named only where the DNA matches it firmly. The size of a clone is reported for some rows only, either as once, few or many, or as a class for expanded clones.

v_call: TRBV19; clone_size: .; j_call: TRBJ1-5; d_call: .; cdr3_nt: TGTGCCAGTAGTACCCGGGAGGATAGCAATCAGCCCCAGCATTTT; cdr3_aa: CASSTREDSNQPQHF
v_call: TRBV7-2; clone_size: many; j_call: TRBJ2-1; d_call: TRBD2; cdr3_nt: TGTGCCAGCAGCTTAGTAGCGGGAGTTAGTTACAATGAGCAGTTCTTC; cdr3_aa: CASSLVAGVSYNEQFF
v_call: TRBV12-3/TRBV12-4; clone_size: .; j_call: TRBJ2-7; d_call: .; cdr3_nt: TGTGCCAGCAGCGGGGGGCTTGTGTACGAGCGGTACTTC; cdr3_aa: CASSGGLVYERYF
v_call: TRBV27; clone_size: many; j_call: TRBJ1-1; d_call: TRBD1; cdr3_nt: TGTGCCAGCAGTTTATCGGGACAGGGGGCGGCGGCTGAAGCTTTCTTT; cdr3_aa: CASSLSGQGAAAEAFF
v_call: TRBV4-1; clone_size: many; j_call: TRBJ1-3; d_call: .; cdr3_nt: TGCGCCAGCAGCCAAGCCGCCGCCGGAAACACCATATATTTT; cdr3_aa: CASSQAAAGNTIYF
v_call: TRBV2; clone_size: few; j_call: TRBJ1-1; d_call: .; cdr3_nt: TGTGCCAGTACCCCTACCTCGGGAGAAGCTTTCTTT; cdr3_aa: CASTPTSGEAFF
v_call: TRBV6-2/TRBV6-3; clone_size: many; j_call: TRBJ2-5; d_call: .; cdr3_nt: TGTGCCAGCAGTTACCTTGGCGGTCAAGAGACCCAGTACTTC; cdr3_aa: CASSYLGGQETQYF
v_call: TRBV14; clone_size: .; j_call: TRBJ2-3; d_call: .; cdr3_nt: TGTGCCAGCAGTGGGACACTGAGCACAGATACGCAGTATTTT; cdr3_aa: CASSGTLSTDTQYF
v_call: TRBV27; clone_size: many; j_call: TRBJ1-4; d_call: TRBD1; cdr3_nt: TGTGCCAGCAGAAAACAGGGGGAAGGCGAAAAACTGTTTTTT; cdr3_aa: CASRKQGEGEKLFF
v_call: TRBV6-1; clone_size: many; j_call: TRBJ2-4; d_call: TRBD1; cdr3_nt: TGTGCCAGCAGAGACAGGGGTTCGGCAAACATTCAGTACTTC; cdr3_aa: CASRDRGSANIQYF
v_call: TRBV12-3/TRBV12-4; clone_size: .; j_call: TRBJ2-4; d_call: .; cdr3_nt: TGTGCCAGCAGTTTTTCTTGGAACATTCAGTACTTC; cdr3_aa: CASSFSWNIQYF
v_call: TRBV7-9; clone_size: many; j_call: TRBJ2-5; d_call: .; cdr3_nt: TGTGCCAGCAGCTTAGGGCAGCAGTACCAAGAGACCCAGTACTTC; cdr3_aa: CASSLGQQYQETQYF
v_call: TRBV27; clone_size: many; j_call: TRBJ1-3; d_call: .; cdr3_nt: TGTGCCAGCAGCCTAGGATCCACGGGAGACACCATATATTTT; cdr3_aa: CASSLGSTGDTIYF
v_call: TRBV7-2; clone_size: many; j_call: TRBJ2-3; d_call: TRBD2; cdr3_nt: TGTGCCAGCAGCTTTACTTGGACTAGCGGGGGTAGCACAGATACGCAGTATTTT; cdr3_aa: CASSFTWTSGGSTDTQYF
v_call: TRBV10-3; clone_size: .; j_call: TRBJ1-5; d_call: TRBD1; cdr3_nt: TGTGCCATCAGCGACAGTAACAGGGGGCCCCAGCATTTT; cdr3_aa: CAISDSNRGPQHF
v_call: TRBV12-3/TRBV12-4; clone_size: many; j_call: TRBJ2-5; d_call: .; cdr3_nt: TGTGCCAGCACCCAATCTACGGGGACCCAGTACTTC; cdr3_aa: CASTQSTGTQYF
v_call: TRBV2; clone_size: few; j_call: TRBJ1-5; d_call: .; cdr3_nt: TGTGCCAGCAGTGGGCCGGACGACGGCTGGGACCAGCCCCAGCATTTT; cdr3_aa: CASSGPDDGWDQPQHF
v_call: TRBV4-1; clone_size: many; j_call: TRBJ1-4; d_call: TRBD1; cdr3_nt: TGCGCCAGCAGCCAACAGGACAGGGGGGAGGAAAAACTGTTTTTT; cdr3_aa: CASSQQDRGEEKLFF
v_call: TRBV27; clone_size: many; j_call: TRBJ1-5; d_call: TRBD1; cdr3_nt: TGTGCCAGCAGTCGAGACAGGGCCGGGATTCCCCAGCATTTT; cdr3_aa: CASSRDRAGIPQHF
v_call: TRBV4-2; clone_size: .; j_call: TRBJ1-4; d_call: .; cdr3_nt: TGTGCCAGCAGCCAAGGGTCAGGGGCCTCCCCTGATAATGAAAAACTGTTTTTT; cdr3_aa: CASSQGSGASPDNEKLFF
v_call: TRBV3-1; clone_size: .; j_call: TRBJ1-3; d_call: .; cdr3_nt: TGTGCCAGCAGCCAAGTTCGTGTCGCCGGAAACACCATATATTTT; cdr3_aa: CASSQVRVAGNTIYF
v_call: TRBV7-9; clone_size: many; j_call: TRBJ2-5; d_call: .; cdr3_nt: TGTGCCAGCAGCTCACCCTTTCCGAGTAAAACAGGGGAGGGAGAGACCCAGTACTTC; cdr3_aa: CASSSPFPSKTGEGETQYF
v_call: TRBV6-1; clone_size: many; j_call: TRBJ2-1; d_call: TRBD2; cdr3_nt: TGTGCCAGCGTAGCGGGAGGGAGGAATGAGCAGTTCTTC; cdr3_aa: CASVAGGRNEQFF
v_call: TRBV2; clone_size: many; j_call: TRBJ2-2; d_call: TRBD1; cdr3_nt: TGTGCCAGCAGTGAAGCGGACAGGGGCCCCACCGGGGAGCTGTTTTTT; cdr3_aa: CASSEADRGPTGELFF